The next 16 T cell receptor beta chains were all read from a single sample in a study of T-cell reconstitution after alpha-beta-depleted transplantation in children. During its preparation, the TCRbeta library received unique molecular identifiers. Each CDR3 protein is one row after TCRdb ran MiXCR on the PCR reads. This table holds approximately 210,000 distinct CDR3 sequences, more than 15% found once. The sample here was PBMCs, mostly from graft donor cells, taken 360 days after TCRalphabeta/CD19-depleted stem cell transplant. These receptors originate from a male patient between 2 and 9 years old who had a stem cell transplant for acute lymphoblastic leukemia, so the T cells may come from the graft donor.

This clonotype has more than one count but fewer than ten. This rearrangement joins TRBV4-3 to TRBJ2-1; D uncertain. The CDR3 runs 18 residues. Germline V CDR1 and CDR2: LGHNA, YSLEER. V gave up 0 bases and J gave up 1 base, with 16 bases separating them. CDR3 region: CASSQEIGGGISYNEQFF. The CDR3 DNA follows: TGCGCCAGCAGCCAAGAAATTGGCGGTGGTATTTCCTACAATGAGCAGTTCTTC.

This clonotype was seen more than once but under ten times. V usage is TRBV7-2 and J usage is TRBJ2-7; D may be TRBD1 (6 bases). Germline-derived CDR1 and CDR2 are SGHTA and FQGNSA. With 4 bases removed from V and 4 bases from J, the gap between germline ends came to 14 bases. This CDR3 is built from 14 residues. DNA of the CDR3: TGTGCCAGCAGCTCCTATTACAGGGCTTACGAGCAGTACTTC. This encodes CASSSYYRAYEQYF.

This chain uses TRBV10-3 with TRBJ1-1, with D possibly matching TRBD1 (5 bases). In germline, CDR1 is ENHRY, CDR2 SYGVKD. V lost 4 bases and J 8 bases, leaving 20 bases between the germline ends. The CDR3 covers 15 residues. CDR3 in amino acids: CAISVLPPGSGEAFF. The CDR3 DNA sequence: TGTGCCATCAGTGTACTACCCCCAGGGAGCGGCGAAGCTTTCTTT.

The chain couples TRBV6-1 to TRBJ1-2; no definite D call. Trimming pared 6 bases from V and 2 bases from J, leaving 10 bases between. The CDR3 runs to 13 residues. Germline V gene data show CDR1 as MNHNS and CDR2 as SASEGT. The CDR3 region has the DNA TGTGCCAGCAGGAGGGTCGGGAACTATGGCTACACCTTC. Translated: CASRRVGNYGYTF.

The gene calls are TRBV5-5 and TRBJ2-1; 10 nucleotides line up with TRBD1. There are 15 residues in the CDR3. Germline loops: CDR1 SGHKS, CDR2 YYEKEE (reference sequence). Trimming took 4 bases from V and 4 from J; bases not matched to a gene: 5. CDR3 in amino acids: CASSTGTGAYNEQFF. CDR3 DNA: TGTGCCAGCAGCACCGGGACAGGGGCATACAATGAGCAGTTCTTC.

This clonotype was found a few times. The chain employs TRBV28 and TRBJ2-7; D gene ambiguous. V was cut by 6 bases and J by 3 bases, with 12 bases left in between. The CDR3 has 13 residues. From germline, CDR1 is MDHEN and CDR2 SYDVKM. For the CDR3, the DNA is TGTGCCAGCAGCCCTGGGGATTACTACGAGCAGTACTTC. Protein sequence: CASSPGDYYEQYF.

This clonotype was observed a handful of times. The chain recombines TRBV7-2 with TRBJ2-3; TRBD2 matches 13 bases. Trimming took 6 bases from V and 7 from J; bases not matched to a gene: 10. Germline CDR1 SGHTA, CDR2 FQGNSA. This CDR3 has 16 residues. The CDR3 DNA sequence: TGTGCCAGCAGGTCTAAACTAGCGGGGGGGAGGTATACGCAGTATTTT. Amino acid sequence: CASRSKLAGGRYTQYF.

The rearrangement links TRBV12-3 or TRBV12-4 to TRBJ1-5; TRBD1 aligns across 9 bases. The CDR3 covers 16 residues. Losses at the gene ends were 4 bases for V and 4 bases for J; bases not matched to a gene: 8. The CDR3 DNA sequence: TGTGCCAGCAGTTCTACCGGGACAGGGATTAATCAGCCCCAGCATTTT. This codes for CASSSTGTGINQPQHF.

This clonotype was counted between two and nine times. CDR3 DNA sequence: TGTGCCAGCAGCCGGGACAGTGCATCAGATACGCAGTATTTT. Its translation is CASSRDSASDTQYF. The V gene is TRBV12-3 or TRBV12-4, the J gene TRBJ2-3; 7 nucleotides line up with TRBD1. The trim removed 6 bases at V and 4 bases at J, leaving 7 bases unmatched. CDR3 length equals 14 residues.

The chain recombines TRBV3-1 with TRBJ2-1; 10 bases are shared with TRBD2. This CDR3 comprises 15 residues. Germline V lookup: CDR1 LGHDT, CDR2 YNNKEL (reference sequence). Trimming cost V 0 bases and J 9 bases; bases outside gene matches: 5. Written as DNA, the CDR3 is TGTGCCAGCAGCCAAGAAGCGGGGGGGCTGGGTGAGCAGTTCTTC. Its protein product is CASSQEAGGLGEQFF.

This clonotype was recorded at least ten times. The rearrangement links TRBV10-3 to TRBJ2-7, with 11 bases lining up with TRBD2. Germline CDR1 and CDR2: ENHRY and SYGVKD. Trimming removed 3 bases from V and 0 bases from J; junction bases left unmatched: 1. The CDR3 length is 15 residues. CDR3 sequence (DNA): TGTGCCATCAGTGAAGGGACTAGCGGCTCCTACGAGCAGTACTTC. The encoded protein is CAISEGTSGSYEQYF.

This clonotype has a count of ten or more. J is TRBJ2-1 and V is TRBV7-2, with 11 bases lining up with TRBD2. The germline CDR1 and CDR2 sequences are SGHTA and FQGNSA. Trimming cost V 4 bases and J 5 bases; bases outside gene matches: 10. The CDR3 runs 17 residues. The CDR3: CASSSPSSGGAHNEQFF. The CDR3 nucleotides read TGTGCCAGCAGCTCGCCCAGTAGCGGGGGGGCACACAATGAGCAGTTCTTC. Full variable domain (rest looked up from reference TRBV7-2 and TRBJ2-1): GAGVSQSPSNKVTEKGKDVELRCDPISGHTALYWYRQSLGQGLEFLIYFQGNSAPDKSGLPSDRFSAERTGGSVSTLTIQRTQQEDSAVYLCASSSPSSGGAHNEQFFGPGTRLTVL.

The table lists this clonotype with a few counts. The chain employs TRBV5-1 and TRBJ2-1; weak D call: TRBD2 (6 bases). Germline V CDR1 and CDR2: SGHRS, YFSETQ. The CDR3 is made up of 14 amino acids. Trimming shortened V by 4 bases and J by 10 bases, and 18 bases separated the two germline ends. In DNA, the CDR3 is TGCGCCAGCAGCACCAACCAAGGGACTGGGGAGCAGTTCTTC. Amino acids: CASSTNQGTGEQFF.

This clonotype showed up just a few times. This rearrangement joins TRBV6-1 to TRBJ2-5, with TRBD1 matching 8 bases. There are 14 residues in the CDR3. Germline values: CDR1 MNHNS, CDR2 SASEGT. V lost 5 bases, J lost 5 bases, and 7 bases stayed unmatched. CDR3 DNA: TGTGCCAGCAGTCGGACAGGGATTTTGGAGACCCAGTACTTC. Its protein is CASSRTGILETQYF.

CDR3 sequence: CSGRVGSETQYF. CDR3 sequence (DNA): TGCAGTGGAAGGGTAGGGTCCGAGACCCAGTACTTC. J is TRBJ2-5 and V is TRBV20-1; D remains ambiguous. Between the trimmed V and J ends, which lost 7 bases and 5 bases, there was a span of 14 bases. The CDR3 is made up of 12 amino acids. CDR1 and CDR2 (germline): DFQATT, SNEGSKA (reference sequence).

J is TRBJ2-2 and V is TRBV7-6, with D tentatively TRBD2 (6 bases). Looked up from germline, CDR1 is SGHVS and CDR2 is FNYEAQ. This CDR3 has 16 residues. The ends were cut back, 5 bases at V and 7 bases at J, with 20 bases in the middle. CDR3 residues: CASSPVGGVFFGELFF. Written as DNA, the CDR3 is TGTGCCAGCAGCCCCGTCGGCGGGGTCTTTTTCGGGGAGCTGTTTTTT.